This TCR beta chain was sequenced during a study of CD8+ T cells in alopecia areata listed by TCRdb under 2018. Regarding the complete study: The treated patients, all with moderate-to-severe alopecia areata, were enrolled in an open-label pilot trial of oral tofacitinib given at 5 to 10 mg twice daily. Scalp tissue and sorted CD4+ and CD8+ peripheral blood T cells from patchy and totalis/universalis alopecia areata patients and from healthy controls were covered by human TCRbeta sequencing. RNA was extracted with the PAXgene miRNA kit for fixed scalp, the miRNeasy kit for PBMCs, and the RNeasy kit for mouse skin. Scalp clonality was compared across normal scalp (n=4), patchy alopecia areata scalp (n=8), and alopecia totalis/universalis scalp (n=8). Tofacitinib was given for 6 to 18 months, followed by 6 months of follow-up off drug to assess delayed response and recurrence. Biopsies were taken from tofacitinib-treated patients at baseline and at 4 and 24 weeks of treatment, and a later scalp biopsy was taken in several of the tofacitinib-treated patients. In both human patients and the C3H/HeJ mouse model, the study applied high-throughput TCRbeta sequencing to look at T cell clonal expansion in alopecia areata. immunoSEQ multiplex PCR using 35 Vbeta forward primers and 13 Jbeta reverse primers was used to amplify TCRbeta CDR3 regions.

Summary of the overall study and its limitations: Scalp TCR repertoire analysis is complicated because resident alphabeta T cells in normal human skin are also sequenced, whereas mouse skin is dominated by gammadelta T cells. Higher clonality and more expanded CD8+ clones were observed in lesional scalp than in normal scalp, particularly in alopecia totalis/universalis, a finding suggestive of antigenic drive. Shared TCR sequences between patients were less evident than in mice, which may be partly attributable to HLA diversity in the patient population.

This clone was seen more than once but under ten times. Its target antigen remains unknown. No much larger clonotype is one base removed from it; base qualities were not supplied. Trimming at the junction amounts to 1 base on V and 5 bases on J, and the germline ends lie 5 bases apart. Including the terminal cysteine and phenylalanine, the CDR3 comprises 12 residues. Solely the CDR3 DNA is kept, with 36 bases framed from the first base. The germline V gene supplies CDR1 LGHNA and CDR2 YNFKEQ. The library was obtained by the immunoSEQ multiplex PCR assay. For TCR sequencing, RNA was extracted from every sample and reverse transcribed into cDNA to serve as template. SuperScript III was used for first-strand cDNA synthesis, primed with a 2:1 mix of oligo-dT and random hexamers. A synthetic immune receptor repertoire was used to assess amplification bias, and residual bias was removed computationally. As for how the authors treated the data: Raw reads were preprocessed to remove errors, and CDR3 was defined by IMGT conventions from the conserved cysteine to phenylalanine. Clonality was computed as 1 minus the Shannon entropy, with the entropy normalized by log2 of the number of productive unique TCRs. Scalp TCRbeta sequences were cross-referenced with sorted blood CD4 and CD8 repertoires so that the CD4 or CD8 identity of scalp clones could be inferred. Imported from immuneACCESS, the table was reduced by TCRdb to in-frame sequences with V and J called. These copies leave out some clones; in studies compared against another copy, an unresolved V gene accounts for under half, and the cause of the remainder is not known. V and J calls and clone size follow that table, whereas D and trimming were derived from the DNA. The sample table records about 170,000 clones; approximately 70% of these occur just once. The ten largest clones add up to about an eighth of the sample.

What the time point label conveys for this sample: baseline before oral tofacitinib. Lesional scalp punch biopsies and peripheral blood were obtained from alopecia areata patients. After PBMCs were isolated by density centrifugation and stained for CD3, CD4 and CD8, a FACSAria was used to sort CD4+ and CD8+ T cells. The TCR originated in a human donor with alopecia areata. This chain is built from TRBV4-2 and TRBJ1-1, with the identity of the D gene unclear. The material was CD8+ T cells sorted from blood, obtained at week 0. CDR3 region: CASSQGVTEAFF. The DNA sequence is as follows: TGTGCCAGCAGCCAAGGGGTTACTGAAGCTTTCTTT.